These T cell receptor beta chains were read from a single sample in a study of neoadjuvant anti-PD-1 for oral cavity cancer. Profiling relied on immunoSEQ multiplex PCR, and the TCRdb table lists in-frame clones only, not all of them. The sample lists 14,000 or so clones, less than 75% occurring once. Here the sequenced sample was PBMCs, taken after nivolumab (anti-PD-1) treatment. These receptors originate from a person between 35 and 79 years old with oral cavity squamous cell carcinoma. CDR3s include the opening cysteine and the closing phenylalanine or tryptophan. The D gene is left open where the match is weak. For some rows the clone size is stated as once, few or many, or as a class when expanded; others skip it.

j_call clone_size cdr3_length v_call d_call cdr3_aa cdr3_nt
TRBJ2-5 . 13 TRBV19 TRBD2 CASRGLAVETQYF TGTGCCAGTAGGGGACTAGCGGTAGAGACCCAGTACTTC
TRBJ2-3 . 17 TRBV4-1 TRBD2 CASSHPVAGSSTDTQYF TGCGCCAGCAGCCACCCTGTAGCGGGTTCTAGCACAGATACGCAGTATTTT
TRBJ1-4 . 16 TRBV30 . CAWSVGGAPDNEKLFF TGTGCCTGGAGTGTAGGAGGGGCGCCGGATAATGAAAAACTGTTTTTT
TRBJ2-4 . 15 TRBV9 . CASSPPVGGSNIQYF TGTGCCAGCAGCCCCCCGGTGGGGGGCTCAAACATTCAGTACTTC
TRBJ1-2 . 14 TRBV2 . CASNSQGSNYGYTF TGTGCCAGCAACTCGCAGGGTTCTAACTATGGCTACACCTTC
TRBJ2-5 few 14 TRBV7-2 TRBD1 CASSPTGGPETQYF TGTGCCAGCAGCCCTACAGGGGGCCCAGAGACCCAGTACTTC
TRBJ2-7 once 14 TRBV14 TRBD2 CASSLGLAVYEQYF TGTGCCAGCAGCCTGGGACTAGCGGTGTACGAGCAGTACTTC
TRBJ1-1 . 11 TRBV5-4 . CASSLAEEAFF TGTGCCAGCAGCTTGGCGGAAGAAGCTTTCTTT
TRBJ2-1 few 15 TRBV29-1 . CSVPSRRFLYNEQFF TGCAGCGTGCCCTCCAGGCGCTTCCTATACAATGAGCAGTTCTTC
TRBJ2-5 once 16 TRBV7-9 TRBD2 CASSPNLGGSLETQYF TGTGCCAGCAGCCCCAACTTGGGCGGGAGTCTTGAGACCCAGTACTTC
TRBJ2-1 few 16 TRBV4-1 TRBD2 CASSHLAGGARNEQFF TGCGCCAGCAGCCATCTAGCGGGAGGGGCCAGGAATGAGCAGTTCTTC
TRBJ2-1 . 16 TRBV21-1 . CASTGTSPWGYNEQFF TGTGCCAGCACCGGGACTAGCCCATGGGGCTACAATGAGCAGTTCTTC
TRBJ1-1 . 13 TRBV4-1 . CASSLERTDEAFF TGCGCCAGCAGCCTCGAGCGAACGGATGAAGCTTTCTTT
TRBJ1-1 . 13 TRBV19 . CASYGQMNTEAFF TGTGCCAGCTACGGACAGATGAACACTGAAGCTTTCTTT
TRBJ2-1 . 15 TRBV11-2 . CASSPITGNTYEQFF TGTGCCAGCAGCCCAATTACAGGGAACACATATGAGCAGTTCTTC
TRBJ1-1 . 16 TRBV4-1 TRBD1 CASSQPRQGARTEAFF TGCGCCAGCAGCCAACCCCGACAGGGGGCGCGCACTGAAGCTTTCTTT
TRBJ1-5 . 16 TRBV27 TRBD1 CASSSLTGGFNQPQHF TGTGCCAGCAGTTCCTTAACAGGGGGCTTCAATCAGCCCCAGCATTTT
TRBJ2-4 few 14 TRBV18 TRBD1 CASSPQGAPNIQYF TGTGCCAGCTCACCCCAGGGGGCCCCGAACATTCAGTACTTC
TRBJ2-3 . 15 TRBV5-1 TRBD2 CASRSGLAGEHTQYF TGCGCCAGCAGATCTGGACTAGCGGGGGAACATACGCAGTATTTT
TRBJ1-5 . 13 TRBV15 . CATSREPNQPQHF TGTGCCACCAGCAGAGAACCGAATCAGCCCCAGCATTTT
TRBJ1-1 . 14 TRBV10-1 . CASSRDTLPGKAFF TGCGCCAGCAGCCGGGACACGCTCCCAGGGAAAGCTTTCTTT
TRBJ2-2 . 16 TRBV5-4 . CASSDPRGGNTGELFF TGTGCCAGCAGCGACCCTAGGGGGGGGAACACCGGGGAGCTGTTTTTT
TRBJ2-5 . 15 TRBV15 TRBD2 CATSKTGTRYETQYF TGTGCCACCAGCAAAACCGGGACTAGATACGAGACCCAGTACTTC
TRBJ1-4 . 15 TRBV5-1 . CASSLTTGYNEKLFF TGCGCCAGCAGCTTAACCACAGGCTATAATGAAAAACTGTTTTTT
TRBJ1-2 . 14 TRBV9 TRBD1 CASSSGQGWEGYTF TGTGCCAGCAGCTCCGGACAGGGATGGGAGGGCTACACCTTC
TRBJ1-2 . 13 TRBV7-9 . CASSPLQGYGYTF TGTGCCAGCAGCCCACTACAGGGCTATGGCTACACCTTC
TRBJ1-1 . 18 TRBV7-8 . CASSLYFSGRLLNTEAFF TGTGCCAGCAGCTTATATTTTTCAGGTCGATTATTGAACACTGAAGCTTTCTTT
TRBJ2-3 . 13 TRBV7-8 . CASSSQDTDTQYF TGTGCCAGCAGCTCCCAAGACACAGATACGCAGTATTTT
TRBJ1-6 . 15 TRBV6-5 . CASSSGSSYNSPLHF TGTGCCAGCAGTTCGGGTAGCTCCTATAATTCACCCCTCCACTTT
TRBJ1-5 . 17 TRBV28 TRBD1 CASSFWGQGYSNQPQHF TGTGCCAGCAGTTTTTGGGGACAGGGTTATAGCAATCAGCCCCAGCATTTT
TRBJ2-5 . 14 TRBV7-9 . CASSPVNREETQYF TGTGCCAGCAGCCCCGTGAACAGGGAAGAGACCCAGTACTTC
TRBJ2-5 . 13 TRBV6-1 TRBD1 CASGRTGQETQYF TGTGCCAGCGGCCGGACAGGACAAGAGACCCAGTACTTC
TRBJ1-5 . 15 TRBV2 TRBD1 CASSEKTGLNQPQHF TGTGCCAGCAGTGAAAAGACAGGGCTCAATCAGCCCCAGCATTTT
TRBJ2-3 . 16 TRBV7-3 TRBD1 CASSLTRDRAPDTQYF TGTGCCAGCAGCTTAACTCGGGACAGGGCCCCAGATACGCAGTATTTT
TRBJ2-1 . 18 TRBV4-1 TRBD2 CASSQVKGGLAGGGEQFF TGCGCCAGCAGCCAAGTAAAGGGAGGACTAGCGGGAGGTGGTGAGCAGTTCTTC
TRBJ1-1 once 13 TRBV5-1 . CASSHNRDTEAFF TGCGCCAGCAGCCACAACAGGGACACTGAAGCTTTCTTT
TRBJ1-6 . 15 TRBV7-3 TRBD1 CASSPTGRSNSPLHF TGTGCCAGCAGCCCGACAGGGAGAAGTAATTCACCCCTCCACTTT